This T cell receptor (beta chain) was sequenced in a study of regulatory T cells in long-lasting Graves disease (dated by TCRdb to the early 2020s). In terms of the full investigation: Patients with newly diagnosed Graves' disease had been on antithyroid drugs for under 3 months. Peripheral blood TCR sequencing and RNA sequencing compared persistent Graves' disease patients with newly diagnosed Graves' disease patients. A total of some 33 samples were covered by TCR sequencing, comprising some 13 persistent and around 20 newly diagnosed Graves' disease patients. The study took place in China and was registered as a clinical trial.

Read against the paper, the sample's time point label means: newly diagnosed GD, antithyroid drugs for less than 3 months. RNA was extracted from PBMCs in TRIzol for both TCR sequencing and RNA sequencing. The diagnosis of Graves' disease was made according to American Thyroid Association guidelines. Recruitment of patients was carried out at an endocrinology department in Xi'an, China. From each patient, about 8.9 milliliters of peripheral blood was collected into an EDTA anticoagulant tube. PBMCs were isolated by Ficoll Paque Plus density gradient separation without further T cell sorting. An Agilent 2100 Bioanalyzer and agarose gel were used to check RNA quality, and a NanoDrop 2000 was used to measure RNA concentration. Overall study results and their limits: Only peripheral blood was studied, because thyroid tissue, the primary lesion, was inaccessible. Compared with newly diagnosed patients, patients with persistent Graves' disease had lower TCR Shannon entropy and fewer highly expanded clones, which suggests clonal expansion. Only the TCR beta chain was sequenced and analyzed. TRBV28, TRBJ1-2 and TRBJ2-5 were preferentially used in persistent disease, while TRBV20-1 and TRBJ2-1 were favored in newly diagnosed disease. As a limitation, the authors acknowledged that the small sample size may reduce accuracy. A larger number of public clonotypes was shared among persistent patients (more than 2,500) than among newly diagnosed patients (about 990).

This clonotype was recorded at least ten times. The specificity of this receptor is unknown. The sample holds no much larger clone one base away, and base qualities are not on file. The CDR3 sequence holds 16 residues, the cysteine and phenylalanine included. Just CDR3 DNA is preserved here, 48 bases in frame from base 1. Trimming removed 8 bases from V and 2 bases from J, leaving 22 bases between the germline ends. CDR1 and CDR2 are drawn from the germline V gene (reference sequence): MNHEY, SMNVEV. Libraries were built with multiplex PCR. For sequencing, an Illumina HiSeq 4000 was employed. iRepertoire HTBI primers and Arm-PCR amplification of CDR3 regions were used to construct TCR beta libraries. Before sequencing, the PCR products underwent gel purification. Under the source paper's analysis protocol: A total of fewer than 80 TRBV and 14 TRBJ segments were identified across samples and were used for gene usage analysis of CDR3 amino acid clonotypes. COPE and FqMerger were used to merge the filtered high-quality paired reads into contigs. Contigs were aligned with BLAST to IMGT TRBV, TRBD and TRBJ reference genes, and CDR3 was defined per IMGT. Highly expanded clones were defined as clonotypes with a frequency above 0.1%. Shannon entropy served as the measure of repertoire diversity, while the Gini coefficient captured V-J evenness. A clonotype found in more than one individual was treated as public. The public reads were run again by TCRdb, first through fastp at Q25 and then through MiXCR, and only productive beta chains were kept. Each entry merges the rows of one CDR3 protein and shows their most common DNA and genes. TCRdb, rather than the study authors, made the V and J calls. A total of 500,000 or so distinct CDR3 sequences appear in this sample, about a sixth of them only once. 10% to 15% of the sample goes to the ten largest clones.

These data also featured in a second study, about T cells in Graves' hyperthyroidism and ophthalmopathy. As that second paper reports: Stable Graves' hyperthyroidism was defined as the absence of progression to ophthalmopathy over 18 months of follow-up. The hyperthyroidism patients were between 18 and 65 years old and newly diagnosed, with a disease duration of less than 2 months. Patients with uncontrolled infections, other autoimmune diseases, pregnancy or lactation were excluded. Diagnoses relied on clinical symptoms, serum thyroxine and TRAb, thyroid ultrasound and orbital computed tomography. The TCR CDR3 was subjected to a first round of RT-PCR using the HTBI primer set and the Qiagen OneStep RT-PCR kit. Blood samples also contained most of the expanded thyroid clonotypes (frequency above 0.001), which suggests that blood repertoires may reflect thyroid immune responses. Ophthalmopathy was separated from stable hyperthyroidism by a 13 V-J signature model, with approximately 90% sensitivity and 81% to 83% specificity obtained in cross-validation and 80%/75% obtained in testing. In validation, progression to ophthalmopathy was predicted by the model with around 71% sensitivity and around 76% specificity, a median of roughly six months before onset. To identify TCR V-J signatures that set the groups apart, the researchers used a discovery cohort of more than 95 patients, made up of 40 to 45 with Graves' ophthalmopathy and some 60 with stable Graves' hyperthyroidism. Prospective prediction of ophthalmopathy was tested in an independent validation cohort of under 20 hyperthyroidism patients and 15 to 17 patients who later progressed to ophthalmopathy. The roughly 100 discovery patients were randomly divided into training and test sets at a 7:3 ratio. In six Graves' hyperthyroidism patients, the study also compared T-cell repertoires from thyroid tissue with T-cell repertoires from blood. After sampling, hyperthyroidism patients received methimazole starting at 30 mg daily, and ophthalmopathy patients received high-dose intravenous methylprednisolone. A second multiplex PCR round built the libraries, followed by size selection and purification. Paired-end sequencing of the libraries was performed with 100 bp reads on an Illumina HiSeq2000. SOAPnuke was used to process the raw data, with reads discarded if the reads contained adapters or uncalled bases, had a mean Phred below 15, or lacked an exact constant-primer or identifier match. COPE v1.2.5 was used to merge the high-quality paired reads, and each unique nucleotide sequence was defined as a clonotype. MiTCR v1.1 was used to align clonotypes to the IMGT TRBV, TRBD and TRBJ reference segments. Only V-J combinations with frequency above 0.0001, covering about 99% of repertoires, were analysed. The TCS score was defined as F50 (clonal expansion) divided by E x V (chaos), with BLOSUM62-based TCRdist calculated between CDR3 peptides within each V-J. Welch's t-statistics and random forest reduced roughly 530 V-J features to under 15, which were used in a naive Bayes classifier (R e1071). No statistical method was used to set the sample size in advance, and investigators knew the group allocation. According to the paper, TCR Vbeta CDR3 sequencing was carried out on 135 peripheral blood samples, which came from around 43 ophthalmopathy, 75 to 80 hyperthyroidism and approximately 17 progressor patients.

The receptor was isolated from a man in his forties with Graves disease. Donor details come from another sample of the same person, matched by shared clones. The receptor chain draws on TRBV27 and TRBJ2-7; matching of 6 bases hints at TRBD1 as the D gene. Sequenced material: peripheral blood mononuclear cells (PBMCs), taken at new diagnosis, from a patient treated with antithyroid drugs. DNA sequence: TGTGCCAGCTCACCTTTCGGCCGGACAGATCCCTACGAGCAGTACTTC. Its protein reads: CASSPFGRTDPYEQYF.